This record covers a single TCR beta chain. As processed by the authors: Amplifying reference gene primers gave estimates of nucleated cell counts. TCRdb keeps only in-frame clones here, not all; method: immunoSEQ multiplex PCR. The V and J calls and clone size come from that table; D and trimming were worked out from the DNA. The sample holds more than 65,000 clones, 82% seen once. These data originate in a study of blood T cell repertoires in COVID-19. Study at large: The study drew acute and convalescent COVID-19 samples from the United States, Italy and Spain. T cells, B-cell-depleted T cells, or PBMCs supplied cDNA or gDNA.

Looked up from germline, CDR1 is MNHEY and CDR2 is SVGEGT. Deletions cut 4 bases from V and 0 bases from J, with 16 bases between. The CDR3 totals 17 residues. The V call is TRBV6-2 or TRBV6-3, the J call TRBJ2-1; a weak D match, TRBD1 (5 bases). This clonotype was sampled from an elderly woman with acute or convalescent COVID-19. The sample consisted of peripheral blood. The CDR3 DNA is TGTGCCAGCAGTTTAAAGGGGTTGGTAAGCTCCTACAATGAGCAGTTCTTC. Amino acid sequence: CASSLKGLVSSYNEQFF.